Following are 31 T cell receptor beta chains from one sample sequenced in a study of T-cell reconstitution after alpha-beta-depleted transplantation in children. Unique molecular identifiers were used to barcode this TCRbeta library. TCRdb reprocessed the PCR reads via MiXCR and lists one record per CDR3 protein. The sample lists 190,000 or so distinct CDR3 sequences, approximately 6.8% occurring once. The sequences come from PBMCs from the stem cell graft donor, collected from the stem cell graft. The receptors stem from a human donor who donated a stem cell graft to a child with Wiskott-Aldrich syndrome.

There are many counts of this clonotype. V is TRBV5-5 and J is TRBJ2-7; D may match TRBD1 or TRBD2 (6 bases each). V shed 4 bases and J shed 5 bases, with 16 bases lying between them. From germline, CDR1 is SGHKS and CDR2 YYEKEE (reference sequence). This CDR3 region has 14 residues. The DNA of the CDR3 is TGTGCCAGCAGCGTAACAGGGAGGTCGGACGAGCAGTACTTC. As protein: CASSVTGRSDEQYF.

This clonotype was counted at least ten times. This rearrangement joins TRBV20-1 to TRBJ2-3; D may be TRBD1 (6 bases). The germline V gene has CDR1 DFQATT and CDR2 SNEGSKA (reference sequence). The CDR3 has 15 amino acids. Trimming pared 1 base from V and 3 bases from J, leaving 14 bases between. In nucleotides, the CDR3 is TGCAGTGCTAGAGGCGCCAGGGGAAGGACAGATACGCAGTATTTT. It yields the protein CSARGARGRTDTQYF.

The gene calls are TRBV11-2 and TRBJ2-7; the match to TRBD2 covers 11 bases. Germline V gene sequence: CDR1 SGHAT, CDR2 FQNNGV. V lost 5 bases to trimming and J lost 2 bases; unmatched junction nucleotides: 11. The CDR3 has 17 residues. The CDR3 loop reads CASSLTLASGGTYEQYF. The CDR3 region has the DNA TGTGCCAGCAGCCTCACCCTAGCTAGCGGGGGGACCTACGAGCAGTACTTC.

This clonotype occurred many times. The chain couples TRBV24-1 to TRBJ2-1, with D perhaps TRBD2 (6 bases). The CDR3 extends over 16 amino acids. The V and J ends lost 3 bases and 5 bases respectively, with 16 bases between them. CDR1 KGHDR and CDR2 SFDVKD come from the germline V gene. In DNA form, the CDR3 reads TGTGCCACCAGTGATGCGGGACCCACGAAGCACAATGAGCAGTTCTTC. Translating it yields CATSDAGPTKHNEQFF.

This clonotype occurred many times. The chain couples TRBV20-1 to TRBJ2-1; possibly TRBD2 for D (7 bases). V lost 5 bases and J 3 bases, leaving 14 bases between the germline ends. This CDR3 contains 14 residues. Germline assignment: CDR1 DFQATT and CDR2 SNEGSKA (reference sequence). CDR3 coding DNA: TGCAGTGCTCGAAGGGGAGGGGGCTACAATGAGCAGTTCTTC. Residues: CSARRGGGYNEQFF.

This clonotype was observed at least ten times. V and J are TRBV30 and TRBJ2-2; D unclear. Trimming shortened V by 1 base and J by 0 bases, and 12 bases separated the two germline ends. The CDR3 is 16 residues long. CDR1 and CDR2 from the germline V gene are GTSNPN and SVGIG (reference sequence). The CDR3 bases are TGTGCCTGGAGTGCCCTCTTCGGATCGAACACCGGGGAGCTGTTTTTT. Protein product: CAWSALFGSNTGELFF.

The chain is built from TRBV5-1 and TRBJ2-6, with D perhaps TRBD2 (7 bases). V gave up 1 base and J gave up 0 bases, with 14 bases separating them. Germline CDR1 is SGHRS and CDR2 is YFSETQ. The CDR3 is made up of 18 amino acids. CDR3: CASSLPGGPYSGANVLTF. CDR3 DNA: TGCGCCAGCAGCTTGCCCGGGGGGCCCTACTCTGGGGCCAACGTCCTGACTTTC.

This chain uses TRBV9 with TRBJ2-3, with TRBD1 matching over 7 bases. Looked up from germline, CDR1 is SGDLS and CDR2 is YYNGEE. This CDR3 is 13 amino acids long. V dropped 7 bases and J dropped 1; count of bases not matched to a gene: 3. The CDR3 nucleotides are TGTGCCAGCGCCGGACAGGGCACAGATACGCAGTATTTT. Protein: CASAGQGTDTQYF.

This clonotype was detected ten times or more. The CDR3, as DNA: TGTGCCAGCACCCTCACCGGGACAGAAGCTTTCTTT. Protein: CASTLTGTEAFF. This chain links TRBV3-1 with TRBJ1-1; tentative D call: TRBD1 (6 bases). Germline V gene data show CDR1 as LGHDT and CDR2 as YNNKEL (reference sequence). V was clipped by 7 bases and J by 8 bases, with 14 bases between them. CDR3 length: 12 residues.

This clonotype was seen many times. The chain couples TRBV20-1 to TRBJ2-2; 9 bases match TRBD1. The V gene end was trimmed by 3 bases and the J gene end by 8 bases; junction bases not matched to a gene: 10. CDR1 and CDR2 from the germline V gene are DFQATT and SNEGSKA (reference sequence). The length of the CDR3 is 15 residues. Here the CDR3 DNA reads TGCAGTGCTAGTGGGTTGGGACAGGGTTCAGGGGAGCTGTTTTTT. Its protein product is CSASGLGQGSGELFF.

There are a few counts of this clonotype. This rearrangement joins TRBV20-1 to TRBJ2-1, with 7 bases identical to TRBD2. Germline lookup yields CDR1 DFQATT and CDR2 SNEGSKA (reference sequence). Trimming cost V 2 bases and J 9 bases; bases outside gene matches: 16. The CDR3 is made up of 16 amino acids. The CDR3 DNA reads TGCAGTGCTAGAACACCCCCGGGGGGACTCCGCGTTGAGCAGTTCTTC. Protein: CSARTPPGGLRVEQFF.

This clonotype was found many times. The rearrangement links TRBV5-1 to TRBJ2-3; either TRBD1 or TRBD2 may supply D (5 bases each). The CDR3 is made up of 14 amino acids. With 2 bases removed from V and 3 bases from J, the gap between germline ends came to 10 bases. Germline CDR1 reads SGHRS; CDR2 reads YFSETQ. The CDR3, as DNA: TGCGCCAGCAGCTTCACGGGACCGACAGATACGCAGTATTTT. It codes for CASSFTGPTDTQYF. Using reference TRBV5-1 and TRBJ2-3 for the parts outside the CDR3, the full variable domain is KAGVTQTPRYLIKTRGQQVTLSCSPISGHRSVSWYQQTPGQGLQFLFEYFSETQRNKGNFPGRFSGRQFSNSRSEMNVSTLELGDSALYLCASSFTGPTDTQYFGPGTRLTVL.

This clonotype was found many times. The rearrangement uses TRBV24-1 and TRBJ2-1; D is uncertain. The CDR3 spans 16 residues. Looked up from germline, CDR1 is KGHDR and CDR2 is SFDVKD. V lost 4 bases to trimming and J lost 0 bases, with 12 bases between them. CDR3 DNA sequence: TGTGCCACCAGTGACTCGTTGCCCACCTCCTACAATGAGCAGTTCTTC. Translated, it gives CATSDSLPTSYNEQFF.

The chain employs TRBV5-1 and TRBJ1-2, with TRBD1 identical over 7 bases. This CDR3 has 16 amino acids. Germline assignment: CDR1 SGHRS and CDR2 YFSETQ. With 4 bases clipped from V and 1 base from J, the junction kept 10 bases outside the gene matches. Written as DNA, the CDR3 is TGCGCCAGCAGCCAAGGACAGGCCAACTTTAACTATGGCTACACCTTC. Translation: CASSQGQANFNYGYTF.

The sample holds many counts of this clonotype. This rearrangement joins TRBV7-8 to TRBJ1-1; 7 bases fit TRBD1. Germline V CDR1 and CDR2: SGHVS, FQNEAQ. V lost 4 bases to trimming and J lost 1 base; unmatched junction nucleotides: 6. This CDR3 is 15 amino acids long. The CDR3 DNA reads as TGTGCCAGCAGCTCCACAGGGGCGCAGAACACTGAAGCTTTCTTT. Its protein is CASSSTGAQNTEAFF.

This clonotype was observed at least ten times. V usage is TRBV3-1 and J usage is TRBJ1-1; D call uncertain. CDR1 and CDR2 (germline): LGHDT, YNNKEL (reference sequence). The CDR3 covers 14 residues. V was shortened by 4 bases and J by 3 bases, with 12 bases between the two germline ends. The CDR3 spells CASSLSGPDTEAFF. In DNA form, the CDR3 reads TGTGCCAGCAGCCTTTCAGGACCAGACACTGAAGCTTTCTTT.

The chain carries TRBV7-6 and TRBJ1-3, with D uncertain. CDR3 size: 15 residues. CDR1 is SGHVS and CDR2 is FNYEAQ in the germline V gene. Trimming stripped 8 bases from V and 0 bases from J, with 14 bases between. CDR3 DNA sequence: TGTGCCAGCCTACCCGGAGGTTTCTCTGGAAACACCATATATTTT. Translating it yields CASLPGGFSGNTIYF.

The rearrangement uses TRBV11-2 and TRBJ2-1; TRBD2 might be the D (6 bases). The length of the CDR3 is 16 residues. V was shortened by 7 bases and J by 0 bases, with 16 bases between the two germline ends. Germline loops: CDR1 SGHAT, CDR2 FQNNGV. CDR3 DNA: TGTGCCAGCACCTCCTCGGAGGGAAGCTCCTACAATGAGCAGTTCTTC. It codes for CASTSSEGSSYNEQFF.

This clonotype was counted ten times or more. The chain combines TRBV3-1 with TRBJ2-7; no firm D call. The CDR3 is 11 residues long. Germline CDR1 is LGHDT and CDR2 is YNNKEL (reference sequence). With 5 bases removed from V and 5 bases from J, the gap between germline ends came to 7 bases. The CDR3 nucleotides read TGTGCCAGCAGCATCAGCGACGAGCAGTACTTC. It specifies CASSISDEQYF.

At least ten counts were recorded for this clonotype. The CDR3, as DNA: TGTGCCAGCAGTTACTCGGGTGAGGGGGCCTACCAGTACTTC. As protein: CASSYSGEGAYQYF. The chain uses TRBV6-5 and TRBJ2-4, with 7 bases lining up with TRBD1. Per the germline V gene, CDR1 is MNHEY and CDR2 is SVGAGI. The trim removed 0 bases at V and 13 bases at J, leaving 9 bases unmatched. CDR3 size: 14 residues.

The chain combines TRBV5-1 with TRBJ2-6; D remains unclear. The CDR3 is made up of 17 amino acids. The ends were cut back, 4 bases at V and 0 bases at J, with 14 bases in the middle. Germline V lookup: CDR1 SGHRS, CDR2 YFSETQ. DNA for the CDR3: TGCGCCAGCAGCGATCAGGTGCATGGCTCTGGGGCCAACGTCCTGACTTTC. This encodes CASSDQVHGSGANVLTF.

This clonotype was picked up a small number of times. The chain is built from TRBV5-1 and TRBJ2-1; the match to TRBD2 covers 13 bases. Germline V gives CDR1 SGHRS, CDR2 YFSETQ. The CDR3 has 16 residues. The J segment lost 4 bases and the V segment lost 0 bases, leaving 1 base of the junction unmatched. The CDR3 loop is CASSLGGLAGYNEQFF. CDR3 DNA: TGCGCCAGCAGCTTGGGGGGACTAGCGGGGTACAATGAGCAGTTCTTC.

This clonotype showed up many times. The chain uses TRBV12-3 or TRBV12-4 and TRBJ2-5; D gene uncertain. Trimming took 6 bases from V and 5 from J, leaving 19 bases between them. This CDR3 is built from 15 residues. CDR3 sequence (DNA): TGTGCCAGCAGCCCTTTCAGGATGACCAATGAGACCCAGTACTTC. Protein sequence: CASSPFRMTNETQYF.

This clonotype appeared many times. This chain connects TRBV2 to TRBJ2-2; 8 positions agree with TRBD2. V shed 6 bases, J shed 2 bases, and the junction held 8 bases outside the gene matches. The CDR3 runs 16 residues. The germline CDR1 and CDR2 sequences are SNHLY and FYNNEI. CDR3 bases: TGTGCCAGCAGGGCCTGGCGGGGGGCCAACACCGGGGAGCTGTTTTTT. Residues: CASRAWRGANTGELFF.

In its sample, this clonotype was seen many times. V and J are TRBV5-1 and TRBJ1-2; 7 bases match TRBD1. Germline lookup yields CDR1 SGHRS and CDR2 YFSETQ. J gave up 8 bases and V 4 bases, and 11 bases lay outside the gene matches. The CDR3 runs 14 residues. CDR3 loop: CASSAGQIPTGYTF. DNA for the CDR3: TGCGCCAGCAGCGCGGGACAGATTCCCACGGGCTACACCTTC.

Only a few counts were recorded for this clonotype. This rearrangement joins TRBV30 to TRBJ2-7; D is ambiguous. Germline V gene lookup returns CDR1 GTSNPN and CDR2 SVGIG (reference sequence). CDR3 length: 12 residues. V gave up 0 bases and J gave up 2 bases, with 5 bases separating them. CDR3 loop: CAWSVGPYEQYF. The CDR3, as DNA: TGTGCCTGGAGTGTGGGCCCCTACGAGCAGTACTTC. The full variable domain, rest sourced from reference TRBV30 and TRBJ2-7, is SQTIHQWPATLVQPVGSPLSLECTVEGTSNPNLYWYRQAAGRGLQLLFYSVGIGQISSEVPQNLSASRPQDRQFILSSKKLLLSDSGFYLCAWSVGPYEQYFGPGTRLTVT.

This clonotype was detected only a few times. This chain uses TRBV4-1 with TRBJ1-5, with no clear D. There are 14 residues in the CDR3. Deletions cut 0 bases from V and 7 bases from J, with 10 bases between. The V gene's germline CDR1 is MGHRA and CDR2 YSYEKL. CDR3 in amino acids: CASSQDMMWQPQHF. The CDR3 DNA reads TGCGCCAGCAGCCAAGATATGATGTGGCAGCCCCAGCATTTT.

This clonotype showed up many times. The gene calls are TRBV9 and TRBJ2-3; D call uncertain. Trimming left V 0 bases short and J 2 bases short, with 1 base between. Germline V gene sequence: CDR1 SGDLS, CDR2 YYNGEE. This CDR3 spans 12 amino acids. The CDR3 loop is CASSVDTDTQYF. The CDR3 coding sequence is TGTGCCAGCAGCGTAGACACAGATACGCAGTATTTT.

This clonotype came up many times. The chain combines TRBV20-1 with TRBJ2-1; 8 bases are shared with TRBD2. The CDR3 covers 15 residues. Germline loops: CDR1 DFQATT, CDR2 SNEGSKA (reference sequence). J gave up 3 bases and V 4 bases, and 8 bases lay outside the gene matches. CDR3 DNA sequence: TGCAGTGCTAAAGGAGATAGCGGGAACTACAATGAGCAGTTCTTC. It codes for CSAKGDSGNYNEQFF.

This clonotype was seen repeatedly, ten times or more. V gene TRBV6-5 combines with J gene TRBJ1-2, with 12 bases lining up with TRBD1. Germline V CDR1 and CDR2: MNHEY, SVGAGI. This CDR3 comprises 15 residues. Unmatched junction bases numbered 2, after V lost 6 bases and J lost 0 bases. The CDR3 here is CASRGQGASNYGYTF. CDR3 coding DNA: TGTGCCAGCAGGGGACAGGGGGCGTCTAACTATGGCTACACCTTC.

V and J are TRBV5-1 and TRBJ2-4; D is ambiguous. Trimming took off 4 bases at V and 0 bases at J, with 26 bases between the two ends. The CDR3 loop spans 20 amino acids. Looked up from germline, CDR1 is SGHRS and CDR2 is YFSETQ. The CDR3 reads CASSPLPSSTVGIAKNIQYF. The CDR3 DNA sequence: TGCGCCAGCAGCCCCCTCCCCAGTTCCACCGTAGGAATAGCCAAAAACATTCAGTACTTC.